Below are 9 T cell receptor beta chains sequenced from a single sample in a study of metastatic and nonmetastatic thyroid tumors (TCRdb year 2020). No patient had received any treatment before thyroid surgery. The library was produced with PCR. This sample was sequenced with an Illumina HiSeq 4000. The public sequencing data were trimmed at Q25 with fastp and processed into clonotypes with MiXCR by TCRdb, which kept only in-frame beta chains. The sample profile shows around 19,000 clones; 15% to 19% of them were found once. Of the sample, about two fifths falls within the top ten clones. Source material: blood. The source of these receptors is a female donor with papillary thyroid cancer or a benign thyroid nodule (not recorded which). Some clones in this sample may be carry-over from other donors' samples.

This clone was seen ten or more times. Relative to the germline gene, one junction end is altered; a read error may explain this. The chain combines TRBV7-9 with TRBJ2-7; 8 bases match TRBD1. The germline V gene encodes CDR1 SEHNR and CDR2 FQNEAQ (reference sequence). The CDR3 is 15 amino acids. The DNA of the CDR3 is TGTGCCAGCAGCTTAGGGGGTCAGGGGGCCTATGAGCAGTACTTC. This translates into CASSLGGQGAYEQYF.

This clone was recorded many times. This rearrangement joins TRBV2 to TRBJ2-3, with D maybe TRBD2 (6 bases). Trimming removed 0 bases at V and 2 bases at J, with 9 bases between. Germline V lookup: CDR1 SNHLY, CDR2 FYNNEI. The CDR3 covers 15 residues. In DNA, the CDR3 is TGTGCCAGCAGTGAAGCATCTAGCGTCACAGATACGCAGTATTTT. It is translated as CASSEASSVTDTQYF.

This clone was found many times. The chain employs TRBV28 and TRBJ2-3; 7 bases match TRBD1. The germline gives CDR1 MDHEN, CDR2 SYDVKM. J gave up 15 bases and V 6 bases, and 12 bases lay outside the gene matches. This CDR3 contains 12 residues. CDR3 sequence (DNA): TGTGCCAGCAGGGGGACAGCCCGTATTGAATATTTT. Protein: CASRGTARIEYF.

This clone has ten or more counts. The chain employs TRBV5-1 and TRBJ2-2, with 9 bases fitting TRBD2. V lost 3 bases, J lost 5 bases, and 8 bases stayed unmatched. CDR3 length: 16 residues. Germline V gene lookup returns CDR1 SGHRS and CDR2 YFSETQ. The CDR3 DNA is TGCGCCAGCAGCTGGGAGAGGACTAGCGCGACCGGGGAGCTGTTTTTT. Translation gives CASSWERTSATGELFF.

This clone is a singleton in its sample. This rearrangement joins TRBV7-2 to TRBJ2-7; D gene uncertain. Germline lookup yields CDR1 SGHTA and CDR2 FQGNSA. Trimming stripped 5 bases from V and 4 bases from J, with 15 bases between. The CDR3 runs to 14 residues. The CDR3 region has the DNA TGTGCCAGCAGCGCTGCCAGCAGTTCATACGAGCAGTACTTC. It specifies CASSAASSSYEQYF. Combining the CDR3 with reference TRBV7-2 and TRBJ2-7 gives the whole variable domain GAGVSQSPSNKVTEKGKDVELRCDPISGHTALYWYRQSLGQGLEFLIYFQGNSAPDKSGLPSDRFSAERTGGSVSTLTIQRTQQEDSAVYLCASSAASSSYEQYFGPGTRLTVT.

This clone is termed medium-sized (0.01 to 0.1%). The chain uses TRBV4-1 and TRBJ2-5; 9 positions agree with TRBD1. This CDR3 contains 14 residues. Germline-derived CDR1 and CDR2 are MGHRA and YSYEKL. The V and J ends lost 4 bases and 5 bases, in that order; junction bases with no gene match: 5. CDR3 DNA sequence: TGCGCCAGCAGCCCAAGACAGGGGGGTGAGACCCAGTACTTC. Its protein is CASSPRQGGETQYF.

Many counts were recorded for this clone. The V gene is TRBV19, the J gene TRBJ2-5, with TRBD1 matching 7 bases. V shed 6 bases, J shed 5 bases, and the junction held 6 bases outside the gene matches. CDR1 LNHDA and CDR2 SQIVND come from the germline V gene (reference sequence). The CDR3 runs to 13 residues. The CDR3, as DNA: TGTGCCAGTAGACTAGGGGGCGCGGAGACCCAGTACTTC. Translating gives CASRLGGAETQYF.

The J gene is TRBJ2-5, the V gene TRBV19; 13 bases are shared with TRBD2. Per germline, CDR1 LNHDA and CDR2 SQIVND (reference sequence). Trimming removed 4 bases from V and 4 bases from J; junction bases left unmatched: 0. There are 14 residues in the CDR3. As DNA, the CDR3 is TGTGCCAGTAGTAGGACTAGCGGGAGAGAGACCCAGTACTTC. It is translated as CASSRTSGRETQYF.

In this sample, this clone turned up many times. The chain links TRBV5-6 to TRBJ2-2; 9 nucleotides align to TRBD1. Per germline, CDR1 SGHDT and CDR2 YYEEEE. The J segment lost 1 base and the V segment lost 4 bases, leaving 8 bases of the junction unmatched. The CDR3 sequence is 17 residues long. The DNA of the CDR3 is TGTGCCAGCAGCGGGACAGGGCTCTATTTGAACACCGGGGAGCTGTTTTTT. It translates to CASSGTGLYLNTGELFF. The whole variable domain, filled in from reference TRBV5-6 and TRBJ2-2, reads DAGVTQSPTHLIKTRGQQVTLRCSPKSGHDTVSWYQQALGQGPQFIFQYYEEEERQRGNFPDRFSGHQFPNYSSELNVNALLLGDSALYLCASSGTGLYLNTGELFFGEGSRLTVL.